The 29 T cell receptor beta chains below come from one sample, sequenced in a study of identifying expanded T cells in peripheral blood. Repertoires were generated with immunoSEQ multiplex PCR, while TCRdb's copy carries only in-frame clones and drops some. The data contain about 63,000 clones, approximately 80% of them singletons. Specimen: blood. These receptor sequences come from a person aged 18 to 75 in good health.

The chain recombines TRBV19 with TRBJ1-2, with D hard to call. The V end was cut by 3 bases, the J end by 5 bases, with 13 bases between. There are 14 residues in the CDR3. Germline CDR1 LNHDA, CDR2 SQIVND (reference sequence). The CDR3 coding sequence is TGTGCCAGTAGTATCGACTCGGGCCCTTATGGCTACACCTTC. Translating gives CASSIDSGPYGYTF.

Only a few counts were recorded for this clone. V is TRBV5-4 and J is TRBJ1-2, with D possibly matching TRBD1 (5 bases). The CDR3 extends over 16 amino acids. Germline values: CDR1 SGHNT, CDR2 YYREEE (reference sequence). Trimming took off 3 bases at V and 2 bases at J, with 17 bases between the two ends. CDR3 DNA: TGTGCCAGCAGCTCGGACATAGACAGTCCCAACTATGGCTACACCTTC. Translation: CASSSDIDSPNYGYTF.

The V call is TRBV23-1, the J call TRBJ1-2; TRBD1 aligns across 7 bases. TRBV23-1 counts as an open reading frame of uncertain function. The length of the CDR3 is 17 residues. After removal of 2 bases from V and 2 bases from J, the junction contained 11 bases not matched to a gene. CDR3 nucleotide sequence: TGCGCCAGCAGTCAAACGACAGGGAGGAGAGGAAACTATGGCTACACCTTC. This translates into CASSQTTGRRGNYGYTF.

V is TRBV21-1 and J is TRBJ1-1; TRBD1 is the table's D call and was not checked against the DNA. TRBV21-1 is a pseudogene locus. This CDR3 region has 15 residues. CDR3 protein: CASNGQDKMNTEAFF. The CDR3 DNA sequence: TGTGCCAGCAACGGACAGGACAAAATGAACACTGAAGCTTTCTTT.

The chain employs TRBV23-1 and TRBJ1-5, with TRBD1 matching 8 bases. TRBV23-1 falls under the ORF class, with uncertain function. Trimming took 6 bases from V and 6 from J; bases not matched to a gene: 4. This CDR3 comprises 13 residues. The CDR3 bases are TGCGCCAGCAGGACAGGGGATTCTCAGCCCCAGCATTTT. Protein product: CASRTGDSQPQHF.

The chain links TRBV12-5 to TRBJ1-2, with 10 bases lining up with TRBD1. Germline CDR1 and CDR2: LGHNT and FRNRAP. The V and J ends lost 7 bases and 4 bases, in that order; junction bases with no gene match: 9. This CDR3 is 15 amino acids long. CDR3 amino acids: CASAPGQGVGYGYTF. In DNA form, the CDR3 reads TGTGCTAGTGCCCCCGGACAGGGGGTCGGCTATGGCTACACCTTC.

V usage is TRBV27 and J usage is TRBJ1-2, with unresolved D. The CDR3 covers 15 residues. The germline V gene has CDR1 MNHEY and CDR2 SMNVEV (reference sequence). V lost 1 base and J 8 bases, leaving 17 bases between the germline ends. The CDR3 loop is CASSLLGLKEAGYTF. The CDR3 DNA reads as TGTGCCAGCAGTTTATTGGGCCTGAAGGAAGCAGGCTACACCTTC.

Concerning this clone itself: Distinct nucleotide sequences in the sample also encode this CDR3. V usage is TRBV5-4 and J usage is TRBJ1-1, with TRBD1 matching over 11 bases. The germline V gene encodes CDR1 SGHNT and CDR2 YYREEE (reference sequence). V lost 0 bases to trimming and J lost 2 bases; unmatched junction nucleotides: 0. CDR3 length equals 15 residues. The CDR3 is CASSLGTGGNTEAFF. As DNA, the CDR3 is TGTGCCAGCAGCTTGGGGACAGGGGGCAACACTGAAGCTTTCTTT.

CDR3 nucleotide sequence: TGTGCCAGCAGATTGTGGGGGGCCAGCTCCTACGAGCAGTACGTC. Encoded protein: CASRLWGASSYEQYV. V is TRBV2 and J is TRBJ2-7, with D perhaps given as TRBD1 or TRBD2 (6 bases each). V was clipped by 6 bases and J by 0 bases, with 15 bases between them. Per germline, CDR1 SNHLY and CDR2 FYNNEI. CDR3 length: 15 amino acids.

On this clone: At one boundary the junction diverges from the germline segment, which might be a read error. This chain links TRBV18 with TRBJ2-3; 13 nucleotides match TRBD2. The CDR3 runs to 15 residues. Germline-derived CDR1 and CDR2 are KGHSH and LQKENI. The CDR3 sequence is CAGSPGLAGLDTQYF. In DNA, the CDR3 is TGTGCCGGCTCACCGGGACTAGCGGGGTTAGATACGCAGTATTTT. Based on the CDR3 plus reference TRBV18 and TRBJ2-3, the full variable domain is NAGVMQNPRHLVRRRGQEARLRCSPMKGHSHVYWYRQLPEEGLKFMVYLQKENIIDESGMPKERFSAEFPKEGPSILRIQQVVRGDSAAYFCAGSPGLAGLDTQYFGPGTRLTVL.

The rearrangement links TRBV5-1 to TRBJ1-3, with D hard to call. Trimming removed 1 base at V and 2 bases at J, with 10 bases between. The CDR3 has 15 amino acids. Germline-derived CDR1 and CDR2 are SGHRS and YFSETQ. CDR3 in DNA: TGCGCCAGCAGCTTGAGGAATCAAACTGGAAACACCATATATTTT. Residues: CASSLRNQTGNTIYF.

CDR3 sequence reads: CASSSAPDTQYF. The CDR3 DNA follows: TGCGCCAGCAGCTCCGCTCCGGATACGCAGTATTTT. The genes are TRBV5-1 and TRBJ2-3; D not certain. This CDR3 contains 12 residues. The germline V and J ends were trimmed by 3 bases and 6 bases, with 8 bases remaining between them. Germline V lookup: CDR1 SGHRS, CDR2 YFSETQ.

This rearrangement joins TRBV11-2 to TRBJ2-3, with D tentatively TRBD2 (6 bases). CDR1 is SGHAT and CDR2 is FQNNGV in the germline V gene. The CDR3 is 16 residues long. V was clipped by 1 base and J by 6 bases, with 17 bases between them. Here the CDR3 reads CASSLGAGHKGDTQYF. The CDR3, as DNA: TGTGCCAGCAGCTTAGGAGCGGGCCATAAGGGGGATACGCAGTATTTT.

The chain is built from TRBV7-9 and TRBJ1-4, with D uncertain. The CDR3 covers 14 residues. V lost 7 bases and J 4 bases, leaving 13 bases between the germline ends. CDR1 is SEHNR and CDR2 is FQNEAQ in the germline V gene (reference sequence). As DNA, the CDR3 is TGTGCCAGCACCAGAGACGGGAGTAATGAAAAACTGTTTTTT. Translated: CASTRDGSNEKLFF.

The chain carries TRBV7-2 and TRBJ2-5; D unclear. There are 16 residues in the CDR3. Trimming took 1 base from V and 7 from J, leaving 19 bases between them. Per the germline V gene, CDR1 is SGHTA and CDR2 is FQGNSA. CDR3 sequence reads: CASSLGRGVALGTQYF. Here the CDR3 DNA reads TGTGCCAGCAGCTTAGGGCGAGGAGTCGCCCTCGGGACCCAGTACTTC.

This chain uses TRBV29-1 with TRBJ2-3; 9 bases align to TRBD2. Germline V lookup: CDR1 SQVTM, CDR2 ANQGSEA. The length of the CDR3 is 15 residues. Trimming at V came to 4 bases and at J to 6 bases, leaving 11 bases not matched to a gene. In DNA form, the CDR3 reads TGCAGCGTTGTTCTGGTGGCGGGGGGGTCGGATACGCAGTATTTT. It specifies CSVVLVAGGSDTQYF.

This chain links TRBV6-6 with TRBJ1-1; D may be TRBD1 (6 bases). V was cut by 4 bases and J by 6 bases, with 12 bases left in between. The CDR3 is 13 amino acids. Germline V CDR1 and CDR2: MNHNY, SVGAGI (reference sequence). DNA for the CDR3: TGTGCCAGCAGTTCCGGAGGGGGACCTGAAGCTTTCTTT. It is translated as CASSSGGGPEAFF.

V and J are TRBV6-1 and TRBJ1-1; D gene ambiguous. CDR1 is MNHNS, CDR2 SASEGT, per germline. The CDR3 contains 11 residues. V was pared by 3 bases and J by 6 bases, with 5 bases between. CDR3 residues: CASSEWAEAFF. CDR3 nucleotides: TGTGCCAGCAGTGAGTGGGCTGAAGCTTTCTTT.

This clone was recorded at least ten times. The V and J genes are TRBV20-1 and TRBJ2-5; D is ambiguous. This CDR3 has 10 residues. The V end lost 5 bases, the J end lost 6 bases, and 7 bases lay between the germline ends. Germline V gene data show CDR1 as DFQATT and CDR2 as SNEGSKA (reference sequence). CDR3 amino acids: CSAGKQTQYF. DNA for the CDR3: TGCAGTGCTGGCAAACAGACCCAGTACTTC.

The CDR3 loop reads CASSLATGDKFF. As DNA, the CDR3 is TGTGCCAGCAGCTTAGCAACTGGAGATAAGTTCTTC. The gene calls are TRBV7-6 and TRBJ2-1; D gene uncertain. The CDR3 totals 12 residues. With 0 bases removed from V and 14 bases from J, the gap between germline ends came to 11 bases. Germline V gene lookup returns CDR1 SGHVS and CDR2 FNYEAQ.

The chain joins TRBV2 to TRBJ1-6, with D unresolved. Trimming took 4 bases from V and 7 from J, leaving 11 bases between them. CDR3 size: 14 residues. Germline CDR1 is SNHLY and CDR2 is FYNNEI. The DNA of the CDR3 is TGTGCCAGCAGTGCTTTCTCGCGGAATTCACCCCTCCACTTT. It specifies CASSAFSRNSPLHF.

The V gene is TRBV9, the J gene TRBJ2-5; TRBD2 might be the D (5 bases). The CDR3 is made up of 17 amino acids. Per germline, CDR1 SGDLS and CDR2 YYNGEE. Trimming stripped 4 bases from V and 4 bases from J, with 23 bases between. DNA of the CDR3: TGTGCCAGCAGCCCCCGTGCAGGACGGGGAATGGCAGAGACCCAGTACTTC. Translated, it gives CASSPRAGRGMAETQYF.

The V gene is TRBV4-3, the J gene TRBJ1-5, with a tentative D call TRBD1 (5 bases). The CDR3 totals 15 residues. Trimming left V 0 bases short and J 9 bases short, with 15 bases between. Germline V lookup: CDR1 LGHNA, CDR2 YSLEER. DNA for the CDR3: TGCGCCAGCAGCCAAGATGTGGGGGGTCGGTGGCCCCAGCATTTT. Amino acid sequence: CASSQDVGGRWPQHF.

This clone has a single count. The same CDR3 is also encoded by other DNA sequences in this sample. The chain couples TRBV19 to TRBJ1-3; maybe TRBD1 (5 bases). Trimming removed 4 bases at V and 0 bases at J, with 10 bases between. The CDR3 is 15 residues long. Germline CDR1 is LNHDA and CDR2 is SQIVND (reference sequence). CDR3 amino acids: CASSSRQPSGNTIYF. The CDR3 bases are TGTGCCAGTAGTAGCCGACAGCCCTCTGGAAACACCATATATTTT.

The CDR3 is CASNSILNTEAFF. As DNA, the CDR3 is TGTGCCAGCAACTCCATCCTGAACACTGAAGCTTTCTTT. V gene TRBV11-2 combines with J gene TRBJ1-1; unclear D gene. There are 13 residues in the CDR3. Germline V gene lookup returns CDR1 SGHAT and CDR2 FQNNGV. Trimming removed 7 bases at V and 0 bases at J, with 9 bases between.

The chain couples TRBV19 to TRBJ2-2, with unresolved D. The CDR3 extends over 16 amino acids. Germline CDR1 is LNHDA and CDR2 is SQIVND (reference sequence). V was cut by 1 base and J by 1 base, with 10 bases left in between. This CDR3 is CASSIGTARNTGELFF. CDR3 nucleotides: TGTGCCAGTAGTATAGGTACAGCCAGGAACACCGGGGAGCTGTTTTTT.

V is TRBV29-1 and J is TRBJ1-4; tentative D call: TRBD1 (6 bases). With 4 bases removed from V and 0 bases from J, the gap between germline ends came to 21 bases. The CDR3 spans 18 residues. Germline V gene sequence: CDR1 SQVTM, CDR2 ANQGSEA. CDR3 nucleotides: TGCAGCGTTGGATCCGGGACACCTGGACTCGCAACTAATGAAAAACTGTTTTTT. Protein product: CSVGSGTPGLATNEKLFF.

The chain carries TRBV5-5 and TRBJ1-5, with unresolved D. V was pared by 2 bases and J by 4 bases, with 4 bases between. The CDR3 is made up of 12 amino acids. Per germline, CDR1 SGHKS and CDR2 YYEKEE (reference sequence). CDR3 DNA: TGTGCCAGCAGCTTTGGAAATCAGCCCCAGCATTTT. This translates into CASSFGNQPQHF.

The rearrangement links TRBV7-2 to TRBJ1-2; weak D call: TRBD1 (5 bases). Between the trimmed V and J ends, which lost 1 base and 5 bases, there was a span of 11 bases. This CDR3 contains 14 residues. Germline values: CDR1 SGHTA, CDR2 FQGNSA. CDR3 DNA sequence: TGTGCCAGCAGCTTAGATTACAGGACTTATGGCTACACCTTC. It encodes CASSLDYRTYGYTF.